The rows below give T cell receptor beta chains drawn from one sample of a study of T cell responses to AZD1222 COVID-19 vaccine. The method was immunoSEQ multiplex PCR; TCRdb's version includes in-frame clones alone and lacks a portion of them. This table holds 150,000 or so clones, 85% to 95% found once. Sample: peripheral blood, taken on day 0 of AZD1222 vaccination. These receptors were obtained from an adult in good health. Each CDR3 is given with its conserved first and last residue. The order of the fields is V gene, clone size, D gene, J gene, CDR3 protein, CDR3 DNA. A D gene is named only where the DNA matches it firmly. The size of a clone is reported for some rows only, either as once, few or many, or as a class for expanded clones.

V: TRBV19
size: -
D: -
J: TRBJ2-7
CDR3: CASSGGITSYEQYF
DNA: TGTGCCAGTAGTGGGGGGATCACCTCCTACGAGCAGTACTTC

V: TRBV3-1/TRBV3-2
size: -
D: -
J: TRBJ2-5
CDR3: CASSQAANQETQYF
DNA: TGTGCCAGCAGCCAAGCGGCGAATCAAGAGACCCAGTACTTC

V: TRBV12-3/TRBV12-4
size: -
D: TRBD1
J: TRBJ2-7
CDR3: CASSNGQGGEQYF
DNA: TGTGCCAGCAGCAACGGACAGGGGGGCGAGCAGTACTTC

V: TRBV6-5
size: -
D: -
J: TRBJ2-3
CDR3: CASSYSGAEGDTQYF
DNA: TGTGCCAGCAGTTACTCAGGGGCTGAGGGGGATACGCAGTATTTT

V: TRBV19
size: -
D: TRBD1
J: TRBJ1-2
CDR3: CASTTNRDSNYGYTF
DNA: TGTGCCAGTACCACGAACCGGGACAGCAACTATGGCTACACCTTC

V: TRBV27
size: -
D: -
J: TRBJ1-1
CDR3: CASSLQDYTEAFF
DNA: TGTGCCAGCAGTTTGCAGGATTACACTGAAGCTTTCTTT

V: TRBV7-8
size: -
D: TRBD1
J: TRBJ1-2
CDR3: CASSLGDSYTLGYTF
DNA: TGTGCCAGCAGCTTAGGGGACAGCTACACTTTAGGCTACACCTTC

V: TRBV27
size: -
D: TRBD1
J: TRBJ2-7
CDR3: CASRSTGGVPEQYF
DNA: TGTGCCAGCAGATCGACAGGGGGGGTTCCCGAGCAGTACTTC

V: TRBV4-1
size: -
D: -
J: TRBJ2-7
CDR3: CASSQEGHSYEQYF
DNA: TGCGCCAGCAGCCAAGAGGGCCACTCCTACGAGCAGTACTTC

V: TRBV4-3
size: -
D: -
J: TRBJ2-5
CDR3: CASSQERKETQYF
DNA: TGCGCCAGCAGCCAGGAGCGGAAAGAGACCCAGTACTTC

V: TRBV28
size: -
D: TRBD1
J: TRBJ1-2
CDR3: CASFGTQGAGYGYTF
DNA: TGTGCCAGCTTTGGTACTCAGGGGGCTGGATATGGCTACACCTTC

V: TRBV18
size: -
D: -
J: TRBJ1-4
CDR3: CASSERPEKLFF
DNA: TGTGCCAGCTCAGAAAGACCTGAAAAACTGTTTTTT

V: TRBV4-3
size: -
D: -
J: TRBJ2-1
CDR3: CASSQGRQDNEQFF
DNA: TGCGCCAGCAGCCAAGGTAGACAGGACAATGAGCAGTTCTTC

V: TRBV28
size: -
D: -
J: TRBJ1-1
CDR3: CASSLGGAGTEAFF
DNA: TGTGCCAGCAGCCTTGGGGGGGCGGGAACTGAAGCTTTCTTT

V: TRBV13
size: -
D: -
J: TRBJ1-4
CDR3: CASSLGPSGIEKLFF
DNA: TGTGCCAGCAGCTTAGGCCCCTCGGGGATTGAAAAACTGTTTTTT

V: TRBV30
size: -
D: -
J: TRBJ1-2
CDR3: CAWERRIGDGYTF
DNA: TGTGCCTGGGAGAGGAGGATCGGGGATGGCTACACCTTC

V: TRBV30
size: -
D: -
J: TRBJ2-6
CDR3: CAWTGTSSGANVLTF
DNA: TGTGCCTGGACAGGGACGTCCTCTGGGGCCAACGTCCTGACTTTC

V: TRBV11-3
size: -
D: TRBD2
J: TRBJ2-1
CDR3: CASSLGQLAGAPGEQFF
DNA: TGTGCCAGCAGCTTAGGCCAACTAGCGGGGGCTCCCGGGGAGCAGTTCTTC

V: TRBV20-1
size: -
D: -
J: TRBJ2-7
CDR3: CSASGSAYEQYF
DNA: TGCAGTGCTAGTGGGTCTGCTTACGAGCAGTACTTC

V: TRBV4-1
size: -
D: -
J: TRBJ1-6
CDR3: CASSHSQRGSPMSSYNSPLHF
DNA: TGCGCCAGCAGCCATTCGCAAAGGGGGTCGCCTATGAGCTCCTATAATTCACCCCTCCACTTT

V: TRBV7-2
size: -
D: -
J: TRBJ1-2
CDR3: CASSLRGREANYGYTF
DNA: TGTGCCAGCAGCCTCCGGGGGCGCGAAGCTAACTATGGCTACACCTTC

V: TRBV4-1
size: -
D: -
J: TRBJ1-6
CDR3: CASSPRDGDNSPLHF
DNA: TGCGCCAGCAGCCCCCGGGACGGGGATAATTCACCCCTCCACTTT

V: TRBV19
size: -
D: TRBD1
J: TRBJ1-1
CDR3: CASTPYRDRDWDQWNTEAFF
DNA: TGTGCCAGTACCCCCTACCGGGACAGGGACTGGGACCAATGGAACACTGAAGCTTTCTTT

V: TRBV5-6
size: -
D: -
J: TRBJ1-2
CDR3: CASSRRGVGTYGYTF
DNA: TGTGCCAGCAGCCGGAGGGGGGTTGGGACCTATGGCTACACCTTC

V: TRBV7-6
size: -
D: -
J: TRBJ2-7
CDR3: CASSSRTGSATYEQYF
DNA: TGTGCCAGCAGCTCGCGAACCGGCAGTGCTACCTACGAGCAGTACTTC

V: TRBV24-1
size: -
D: -
J: TRBJ2-7
CDR3: CATSDDRERSEQYF
DNA: TGTGCCACCAGTGATGATCGGGAGAGGAGCGAGCAGTACTTC

V: TRBV19
size: -
D: -
J: TRBJ1-1
CDR3: CASSIGQGLPEAFF
DNA: TGTGCCAGTAGTATAGGGCAGGGTCTACCTGAAGCTTTCTTT

V: TRBV9
size: -
D: -
J: TRBJ2-6
CDR3: CASGWGRSSGANVLTF
DNA: TGTGCCAGCGGGTGGGGCAGATCCTCTGGGGCCAACGTCCTGACTTTC

V: TRBV28
size: few
D: TRBD2
J: TRBJ2-7
CDR3: CASSSTGTSYEQYF
DNA: TGTGCCAGCAGTTCTACCGGGACTAGCTACGAGCAGTACTTC

V: TRBV19
size: -
D: TRBD1
J: TRBJ2-3
CDR3: CATQGSTDTQYF
DNA: TGTGCCACACAGGGGAGCACAGATACGCAGTATTTT

V: TRBV9
size: -
D: -
J: TRBJ2-1
CDR3: CASSLGNDYNEQFF
DNA: TGTGCCAGCAGCCTGGGGAATGACTACAATGAGCAGTTCTTC

V: TRBV5-8
size: -
D: -
J: TRBJ1-4
CDR3: CASSLRDALEKLFF
DNA: TGTGCCAGCAGCCTCAGGGACGCCCTTGAAAAACTGTTTTTT

V: TRBV29-1
size: -
D: -
J: TRBJ1-2
CDR3: CSVGGGYGYTF
DNA: TGCAGCGTTGGCGGGGGATATGGCTACACCTTC

V: TRBV10-3
size: once
D: -
J: TRBJ1-4
CDR3: CAISEFIRAEEKLFF
DNA: TGTGCCATCAGTGAATTCATAAGGGCGGAAGAAAAACTGTTTTTT

V: TRBV6-1
size: -
D: -
J: TRBJ1-1
CDR3: CASSSRRTEVPEAFF
DNA: TGTGCCAGCAGCTCAAGACGAACAGAGGTCCCTGAAGCTTTCTTT

V: TRBV30
size: -
D: -
J: TRBJ2-2
CDR3: CAWSEDDRNTGELFF
DNA: TGTGCCTGGAGCGAAGATGACAGGAACACCGGGGAGCTGTTTTTT

V: TRBV6-2/TRBV6-3
size: once
D: -
J: TRBJ1-2
CDR3: CASSNSGTQGTF
DNA: TGTGCCAGCAGTAACTCAGGAACACAGGGAACCTTC

V: TRBV6-2/TRBV6-3
size: once
D: TRBD1
J: TRBJ1-2
CDR3: CASSGTAGGGGYTF
DNA: TGTGCCAGCAGTGGGACAGCTGGAGGAGGTGGCTACACCTTC

V: TRBV29-1
size: -
D: -
J: TRBJ2-7
CDR3: CSVVTGSYEQYF
DNA: TGCAGCGTTGTAACGGGTTCCTACGAGCAGTACTTC

V: TRBV6-1
size: -
D: -
J: TRBJ1-2
CDR3: CASSESPPVGHFYGYTF
DNA: TGTGCCAGCAGTGAGTCCCCCCCGGTCGGACATTTCTATGGCTACACCTTC

V: TRBV5-1
size: -
D: -
J: TRBJ2-1
CDR3: CASSLDLGHNEQFF
DNA: TGCGCCAGCAGCTTGGATTTGGGCCACAATGAGCAGTTCTTC

V: TRBV4-3
size: -
D: -
J: TRBJ2-7
CDR3: CASSQEMAQLYEQYF
DNA: TGCGCCAGCAGCCAAGAAATGGCACAGCTTTACGAGCAGTACTTC